A selection of T cell receptor beta chains follows, all from one sample in a study of OX40 agonist ivuxolimab in advanced cancers. The protocol was immunoSEQ multiplex PCR, while the TCRdb copy is restricted to in-frame clones and leaves out a portion. The table includes 11,000 to 15,000 clones, about 86% detected once. This sample comprised CD4+ or CD8+ T cells sorted from blood, obtained in a trial of the OX40 agonist ivuxolimab. Source of these receptors: an adult with an advanced solid tumor such as melanoma, head and neck, liver or kidney cancer. CDR3s include the opening cysteine and the closing phenylalanine or tryptophan. D genes are given only for firm matches. Expanded clones get a size class; other rows say once, few or many, or leave the size out.

j_call: TRBJ2-3
clone_size: NA
v_call: TRBV9
d_call: NA
cdr3_nt: TGTGCCAGCAGCGTCGGAGGGGCCGCCACAGATACGCAGTATTTT
cdr3_aa: CASSVGGAATDTQYF

j_call: TRBJ1-2
clone_size: NA
v_call: TRBV6-5
d_call: TRBD1
cdr3_nt: TGTGCCACACACGGGGGACAGCGAGCTAACTATGGCTACACCTTC
cdr3_aa: CATHGGQRANYGYTF

j_call: TRBJ2-7
clone_size: NA
v_call: TRBV15
d_call: NA
cdr3_nt: TGTGCCACCAGCAGAGACACTTCCTACGAGCAGTACTTC
cdr3_aa: CATSRDTSYEQYF

j_call: TRBJ2-1
clone_size: NA
v_call: TRBV20-1
d_call: NA
cdr3_nt: TGCAGTGCTAGAACATACAATGAGCAGTTCTTC
cdr3_aa: CSARTYNEQFF

j_call: TRBJ2-5
clone_size: NA
v_call: TRBV5-1
d_call: NA
cdr3_nt: TGCGCCAGCAGACTAGATTCGGGGACCCAGTACTTC
cdr3_aa: CASRLDSGTQYF

j_call: TRBJ1-4
clone_size: NA
v_call: TRBV19
d_call: NA
cdr3_nt: TGTGCCAGTAGTACAACGACACGGGGTGCTGAAAAACTGTTTTTT
cdr3_aa: CASSTTTRGAEKLFF

j_call: TRBJ1-1
clone_size: few
v_call: TRBV19
d_call: NA
cdr3_nt: TGTGCCAGTAGTAGGGGTGGGCTACAGGGATTCGCTGAAGCTTTCTTT
cdr3_aa: CASSRGGLQGFAEAFF

j_call: TRBJ1-3
clone_size: NA
v_call: TRBV30
d_call: TRBD1
cdr3_nt: TGTGCCTGGAGTGTACAGGGACAGGTCTCTGGAAACACCATATATTTT
cdr3_aa: CAWSVQGQVSGNTIYF

j_call: TRBJ2-5
clone_size: once
v_call: TRBV4-3
d_call: NA
cdr3_nt: TGCGCCAGCAGCCAAGTCCAGGCGTCTAGGGAGACCCAGTACTTC
cdr3_aa: CASSQVQASRETQYF

j_call: TRBJ2-5
clone_size: NA
v_call: TRBV2
d_call: NA
cdr3_nt: TGTGCCAGCAGGCTGGGGACCGCGCAGGCCCAGTACTTC
cdr3_aa: CASRLGTAQAQYF

j_call: TRBJ2-5
clone_size: NA
v_call: TRBV12-5
d_call: NA
cdr3_nt: TGTGCTAGTGGGGCCGTCCTAGGGACCCAGTACTTC
cdr3_aa: CASGAVLGTQYF

j_call: TRBJ1-5
clone_size: once
v_call: TRBV12-2
d_call: NA
cdr3_nt: TGTGCAAGTCGCTCGCGGTTCAATCAGCCCCAGCATTTT
cdr3_aa: CASRSRFNQPQHF

j_call: TRBJ1-1
clone_size: NA
v_call: TRBV7-3
d_call: TRBD1
cdr3_nt: TGTGCCAGCATCACACAGGGGTTTGCTGAAGCTTTCTTT
cdr3_aa: CASITQGFAEAFF

j_call: TRBJ2-7
clone_size: NA
v_call: TRBV4-1
d_call: NA
cdr3_nt: TGCGCCAGCAGCCAAGTTCACAATTTGGTCTACGAGCAGTACTTC
cdr3_aa: CASSQVHNLVYEQYF

j_call: TRBJ2-3
clone_size: NA
v_call: TRBV4-2
d_call: TRBD2
cdr3_nt: TGTGCCAGCAGCCAAGTGGGGCGGGGGGCGGAGGGAGATACGCAGTATTTT
cdr3_aa: CASSQVGRGAEGDTQYF

j_call: TRBJ1-5
clone_size: few
v_call: TRBV27
d_call: TRBD1
cdr3_nt: TGTGCCAGCAGTCACCAGGGGGCGACTAGTCAGCCCCAGCATTTT
cdr3_aa: CASSHQGATSQPQHF

j_call: TRBJ2-1
clone_size: NA
v_call: TRBV4-3
d_call: TRBD1
cdr3_nt: TGCGCCAGCAGCCAGGATGAACAGGGGGCGCGAGGTGAGCAGTTCTTC
cdr3_aa: CASSQDEQGARGEQFF

j_call: TRBJ1-2
clone_size: NA
v_call: TRBV25-1
d_call: NA
cdr3_nt: TGTGCCAGCAGTGTAACAGGAACCTATGGCTACACCTTC
cdr3_aa: CASSVTGTYGYTF